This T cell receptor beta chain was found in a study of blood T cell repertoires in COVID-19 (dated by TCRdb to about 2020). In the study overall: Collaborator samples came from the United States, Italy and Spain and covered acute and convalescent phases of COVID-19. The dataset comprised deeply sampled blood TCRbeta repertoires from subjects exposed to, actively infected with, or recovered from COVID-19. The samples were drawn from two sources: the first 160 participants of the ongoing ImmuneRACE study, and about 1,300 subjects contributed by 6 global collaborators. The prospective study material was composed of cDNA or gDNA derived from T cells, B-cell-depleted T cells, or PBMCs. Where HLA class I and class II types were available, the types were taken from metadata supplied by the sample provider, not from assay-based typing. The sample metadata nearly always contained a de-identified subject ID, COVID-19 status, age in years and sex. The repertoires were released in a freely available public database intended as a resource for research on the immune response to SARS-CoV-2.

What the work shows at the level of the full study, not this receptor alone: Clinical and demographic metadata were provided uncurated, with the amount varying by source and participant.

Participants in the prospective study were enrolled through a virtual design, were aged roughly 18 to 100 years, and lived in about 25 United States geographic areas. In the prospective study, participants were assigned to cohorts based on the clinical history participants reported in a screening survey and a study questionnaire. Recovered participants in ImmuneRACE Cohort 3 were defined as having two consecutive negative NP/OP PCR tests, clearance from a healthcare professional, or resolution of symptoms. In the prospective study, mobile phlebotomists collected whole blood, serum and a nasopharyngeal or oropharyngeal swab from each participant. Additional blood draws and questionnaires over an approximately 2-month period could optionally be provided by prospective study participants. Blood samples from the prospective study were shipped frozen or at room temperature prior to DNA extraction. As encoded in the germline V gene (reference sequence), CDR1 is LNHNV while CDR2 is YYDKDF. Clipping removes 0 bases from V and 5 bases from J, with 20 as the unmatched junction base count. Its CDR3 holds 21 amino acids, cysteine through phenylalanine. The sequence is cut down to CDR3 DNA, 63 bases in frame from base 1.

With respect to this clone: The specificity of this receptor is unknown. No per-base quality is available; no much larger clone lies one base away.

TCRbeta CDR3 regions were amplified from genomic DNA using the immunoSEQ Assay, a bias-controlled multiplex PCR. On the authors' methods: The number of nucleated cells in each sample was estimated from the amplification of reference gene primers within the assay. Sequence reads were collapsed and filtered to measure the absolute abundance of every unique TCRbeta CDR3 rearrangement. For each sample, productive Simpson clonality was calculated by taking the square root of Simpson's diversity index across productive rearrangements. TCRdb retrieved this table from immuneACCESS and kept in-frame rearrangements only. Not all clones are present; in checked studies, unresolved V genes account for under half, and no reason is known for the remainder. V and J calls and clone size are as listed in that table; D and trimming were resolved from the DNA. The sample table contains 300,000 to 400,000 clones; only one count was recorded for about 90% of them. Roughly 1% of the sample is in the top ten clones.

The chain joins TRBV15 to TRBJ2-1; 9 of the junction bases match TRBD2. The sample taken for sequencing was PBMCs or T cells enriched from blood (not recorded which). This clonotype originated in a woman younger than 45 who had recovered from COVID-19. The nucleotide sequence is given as TGTGCCACCAGCAGAGATTGGGGTATGAGCGGGGGGACCCCGGCGGACAATGAGCAGTTCTTC. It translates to CATSRDWGMSGGTPADNEQFF.